This T cell receptor (beta chain) was retrieved from a study of blood T cell repertoires in COVID-19. CDR3 length equals 12 residues. Between the trimmed V and J ends, which lost 7 bases and 1 base, there was a span of 9 bases. Germline CDR1 SGHTS, CDR2 YDEGEE. The count of this clone is one. Data came from immunoSEQ multiplex PCR; TCRdb stores just in-frame clones and leaves some out. Of 150,000 to 200,000 clones listed, around 80% are singletons. The origin of this receptor is a man aged 60 to 69 with acute or convalescent COVID-19. The source material was peripheral blood. The chain is built from TRBV5-8 and TRBJ2-7; D ambiguous. CDR3: CASGTPSYEQYF. The CDR3 nucleotides read TGTGCCAGCGGCACCCCTTCCTACGAGCAGTACTTC.